These T cell receptor beta chains were read from a single sample in a study of cytomegalovirus exposure and HLA in healthy donors. Profiled with immunoSEQ multiplex PCR; TCRdb holds only in-frame clones, not every one. The data show approximately 100,000 clones, around three quarters seen once. Sequenced sample: PBMCs. The receptors here all came from a man in his forties or fifties in good health and CMV-seropositive. Both conserved end residues are part of each CDR3. Each record gives: clone size, V gene, J gene, CDR3 protein. Clone size is shown for a subset of rows, as once, few, many or a class of expanded clone.

-	TRBV27	TRBJ2-5	CASSLTGGETQYF
-	TRBV4-1	TRBJ1-1	CASSQVHTNTEAFF
-	TRBV9	TRBJ1-5	CASSVGGQGLSNQPQHF
-	TRBV5-1	TRBJ2-3	CASSFYLTGTGSTDTQYF
-	TRBV5-1	TRBJ1-1	CASSLGGRENTEAFF
-	TRBV10-1	TRBJ2-1	CASSPGTGSYEQFF
-	TRBV27	TRBJ1-2	CASSLRGSNYGYTF
-	TRBV5-4	TRBJ2-7	CASSGMGQEPYEQYF
once	TRBV18	TRBJ1-1	CASSPPQGGLPEAFF
-	TRBV7-6	TRBJ2-5	CASSSLGTGFGTQYF
-	TRBV11-3	TRBJ2-2	CASSPGGPNTGELFF
-	TRBV5-1	TRBJ1-2	CASSGTGRGNYGYTF
-	TRBV21-1	TRBJ1-1	CASSDRLNTEAFF
-	TRBV10-3	TRBJ1-2	CAISEWAGQNGYTF
-	TRBV2	TRBJ1-5	CASGRTRGGEPQHF
once	TRBV6-5	TRBJ2-5	CASSYEGQGEETQYF
-	TRBV5-4	TRBJ2-7	CASSRPSGTVTYEQYF
-	TRBV19	TRBJ2-4	CASSSPPGLTKNIQYF
once	TRBV4-2	TRBJ1-1	CASSRVGGNTEAFF
-	TRBV5-4	TRBJ2-5	CASSPGGLQETQYF
medium-sized	TRBV4-1	TRBJ1-5	CASSLTLRGWPQHF
-	TRBV9	TRBJ2-1	CASSVTQGPGSYNEQFF
-	TRBV18	TRBJ2-1	CASEGEGGLEQFF
-	TRBV6-5	TRBJ1-1	CASTEVMDTEAFF
-	TRBV9	TRBJ1-2	CASSLRQGANYGYTF
-	TRBV12-5	TRBJ2-1	CASGLGLVYNEQFF